Shown below are 3 T cell receptor beta chains from a single sample sequenced in a study of cytomegalovirus exposure and HLA in healthy donors. Sequenced by immunoSEQ multiplex PCR; TCRdb stores in-frame clones only, minus some. Of 180,000 or so clones in the sample, around nine tenths were seen once. The material sequenced was PBMCs. Source of these receptors: a young man in good health and CMV-seropositive.

This chain connects TRBV2 to TRBJ2-5; D is perhaps TRBD1 or TRBD2 (5 bases each). V was cut by 4 bases and J by 4 bases, with 13 bases left in between. Germline CDR1 reads SNHLY; CDR2 reads FYNNEI. This CDR3 is built from 14 residues. The chain's CDR3 is CASSVAHGTETQYF. The CDR3 region has the DNA TGTGCCAGCAGTGTTGCCCATGGGACAGAGACCCAGTACTTC.

V gene TRBV7-6 combines with J gene TRBJ2-7, with D perhaps matching TRBD2 (6 bases). The germline CDR1 and CDR2 sequences are SGHVS and FNYEAQ. This CDR3 region has 13 residues. The V end was cut by 2 bases, the J end by 6 bases, with 11 bases between. The chain's CDR3 is CASSLSGGSEQYF. In DNA, the CDR3 is TGTGCCAGCAGCTTATCCGGGGGAAGCGAGCAGTACTTC.

The genes are TRBV5-6 and TRBJ2-1; D might be TRBD2 (5 bases). Deletions cut 1 base from V and 5 bases from J, with 7 bases between. There are 13 residues in the CDR3. CDR1 is SGHDT, CDR2 YYEEEE, per germline. DNA of the CDR3: TGTGCCAGCAGCTTGTTGGAGGACAATGAGCAGTTCTTC. It is translated as CASSLLEDNEQFF.